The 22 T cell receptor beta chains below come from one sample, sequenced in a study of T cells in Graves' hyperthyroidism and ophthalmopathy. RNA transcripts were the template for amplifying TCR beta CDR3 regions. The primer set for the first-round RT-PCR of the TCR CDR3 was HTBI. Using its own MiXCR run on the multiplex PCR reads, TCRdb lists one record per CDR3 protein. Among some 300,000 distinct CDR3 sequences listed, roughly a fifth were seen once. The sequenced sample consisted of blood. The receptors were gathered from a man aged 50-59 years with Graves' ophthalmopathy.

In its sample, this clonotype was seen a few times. CDR3 protein: CASRGTRVNTGELFF. CDR3 bases: TGTGCCAGCAGAGGCACTAGAGTGAACACCGGGGAGCTGTTTTTT. The J gene is TRBJ2-2, the V gene TRBV6-1, with D perhaps matching TRBD2 (5 bases). CDR3 length: 15 residues. Germline loops: CDR1 MNHNS, CDR2 SASEGT. V shed 6 bases and J shed 1 base, with 12 bases lying between them.

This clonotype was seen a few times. CDR3 nucleotides: TGTGCCAGCAGCTCGGGCACGTGGGATCCAATAAAAAACGACTACGAGCAGTACTTC. Its protein product is CASSSGTWDPIKNDYEQYF. The rearrangement uses TRBV5-5 and TRBJ2-7, with D hard to call. With 3 bases removed from V and 3 bases from J, the gap between germline ends came to 28 bases. The CDR3 has 19 amino acids. Germline V gene lookup returns CDR1 SGHKS and CDR2 YYEKEE (reference sequence).

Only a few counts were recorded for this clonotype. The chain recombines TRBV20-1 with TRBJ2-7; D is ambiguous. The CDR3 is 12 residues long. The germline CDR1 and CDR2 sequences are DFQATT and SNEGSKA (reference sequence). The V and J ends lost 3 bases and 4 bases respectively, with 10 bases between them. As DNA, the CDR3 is TGCAGTGCTAGTTCAGCGCGTTACGAGCAGTACTTC. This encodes CSASSARYEQYF.

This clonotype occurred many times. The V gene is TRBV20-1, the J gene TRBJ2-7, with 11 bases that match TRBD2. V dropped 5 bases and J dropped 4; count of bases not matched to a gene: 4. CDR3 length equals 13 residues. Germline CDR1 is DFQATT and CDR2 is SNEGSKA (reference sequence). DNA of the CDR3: TGCAGTGCTGGCCTAGCGGGAGGATACGAGCAGTACTTC. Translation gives CSAGLAGGYEQYF.

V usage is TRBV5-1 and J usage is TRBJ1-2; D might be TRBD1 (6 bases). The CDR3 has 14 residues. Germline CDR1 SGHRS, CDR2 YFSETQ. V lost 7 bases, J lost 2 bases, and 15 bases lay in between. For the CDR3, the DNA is TGCGCCAGCTCACCAGGGGCAATGAACTATGGCTACACCTTC. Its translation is CASSPGAMNYGYTF.

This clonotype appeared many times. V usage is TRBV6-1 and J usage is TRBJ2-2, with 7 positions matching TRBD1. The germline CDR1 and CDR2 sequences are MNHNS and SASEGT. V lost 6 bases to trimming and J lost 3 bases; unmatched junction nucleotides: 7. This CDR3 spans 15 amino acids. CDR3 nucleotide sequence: TGTGCCAGCAGCGCGACAGGGTTGGACACCGGGGAGCTGTTTTTT. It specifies CASSATGLDTGELFF.

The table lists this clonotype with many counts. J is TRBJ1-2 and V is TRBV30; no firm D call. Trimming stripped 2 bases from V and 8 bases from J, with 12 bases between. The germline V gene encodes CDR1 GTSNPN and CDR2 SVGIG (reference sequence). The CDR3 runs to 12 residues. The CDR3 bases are TGTGCCTGGAGTATCGGCGGCGGGGGCTACACCTTC. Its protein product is CAWSIGGGGYTF.

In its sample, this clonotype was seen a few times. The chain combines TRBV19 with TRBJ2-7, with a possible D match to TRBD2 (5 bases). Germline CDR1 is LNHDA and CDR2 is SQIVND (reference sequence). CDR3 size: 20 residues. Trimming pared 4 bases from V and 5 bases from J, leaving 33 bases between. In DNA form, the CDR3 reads TGTGCCAGTAGTACACGATCCTCGCCATCACTAGGGCGCACTTGGGACGAGCAGTACTTC. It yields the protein CASSTRSSPSLGRTWDEQYF.

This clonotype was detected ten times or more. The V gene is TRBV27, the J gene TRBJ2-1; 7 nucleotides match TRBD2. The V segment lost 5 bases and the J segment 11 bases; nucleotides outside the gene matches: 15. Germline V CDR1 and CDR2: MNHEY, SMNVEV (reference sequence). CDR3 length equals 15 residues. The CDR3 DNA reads TGTGCCAGCAGTCCCCCCCGGACTAGTTTGAGGAAGCAGTTCTTC. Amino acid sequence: CASSPPRTSLRKQFF.

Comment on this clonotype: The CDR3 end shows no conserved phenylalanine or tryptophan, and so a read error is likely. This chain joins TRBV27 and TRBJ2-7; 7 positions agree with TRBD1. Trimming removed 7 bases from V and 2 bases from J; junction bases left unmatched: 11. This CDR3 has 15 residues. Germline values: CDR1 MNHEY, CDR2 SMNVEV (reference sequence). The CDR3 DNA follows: TGTGCCAGCAAAAGGAAAGGGGACAGCACCTACGAGCAGTACCTC. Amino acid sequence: CASKRKGDSTYEQYL.

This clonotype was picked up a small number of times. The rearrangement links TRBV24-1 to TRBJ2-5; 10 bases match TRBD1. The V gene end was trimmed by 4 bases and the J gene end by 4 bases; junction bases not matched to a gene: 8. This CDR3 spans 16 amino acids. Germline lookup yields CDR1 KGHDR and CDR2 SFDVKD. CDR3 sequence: CATSDHGTGVGETQYF. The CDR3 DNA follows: TGTGCCACCAGTGACCACGGGACAGGGGTGGGAGAGACCCAGTACTTC.

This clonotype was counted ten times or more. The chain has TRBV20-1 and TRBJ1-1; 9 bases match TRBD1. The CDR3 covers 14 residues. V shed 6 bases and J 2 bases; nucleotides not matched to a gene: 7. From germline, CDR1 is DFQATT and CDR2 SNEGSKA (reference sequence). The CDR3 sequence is CSAPDRGSNTEAFF. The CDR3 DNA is TGCAGTGCACCGGACAGGGGAAGCAACACTGAAGCTTTCTTT.

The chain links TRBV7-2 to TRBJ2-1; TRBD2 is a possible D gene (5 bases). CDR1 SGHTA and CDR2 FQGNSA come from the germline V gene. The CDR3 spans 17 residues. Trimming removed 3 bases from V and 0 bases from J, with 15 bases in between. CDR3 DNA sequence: TGTGCCAGCAGCTTCGGGTCAGGAGGACGCTCCTACAATGAGCAGTTCTTC. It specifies CASSFGSGGRSYNEQFF.

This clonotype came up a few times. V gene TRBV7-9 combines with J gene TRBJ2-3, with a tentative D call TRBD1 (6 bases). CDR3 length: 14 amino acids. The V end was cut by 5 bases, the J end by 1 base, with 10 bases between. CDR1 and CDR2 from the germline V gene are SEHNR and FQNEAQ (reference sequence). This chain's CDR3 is CASSDRQGTDTQYF. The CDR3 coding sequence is TGTGCCAGCAGCGATCGACAGGGCACAGATACGCAGTATTTT.

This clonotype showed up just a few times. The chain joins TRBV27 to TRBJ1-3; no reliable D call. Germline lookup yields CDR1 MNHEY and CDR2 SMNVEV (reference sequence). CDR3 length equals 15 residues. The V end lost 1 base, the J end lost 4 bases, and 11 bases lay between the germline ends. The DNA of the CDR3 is TGTGCCAGCAGTTTATGGGCCCGTCCAGGAAACACCATATATTTT. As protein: CASSLWARPGNTIYF.

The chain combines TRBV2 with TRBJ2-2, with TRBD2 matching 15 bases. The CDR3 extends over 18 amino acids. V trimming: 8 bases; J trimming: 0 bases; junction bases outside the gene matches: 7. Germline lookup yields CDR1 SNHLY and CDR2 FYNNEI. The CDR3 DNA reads TGTGCCAGCCGCCCGGGACTAGCGGGAGGCCCGAACACCGGGGAGCTGTTTTTT. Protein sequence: CASRPGLAGGPNTGELFF.

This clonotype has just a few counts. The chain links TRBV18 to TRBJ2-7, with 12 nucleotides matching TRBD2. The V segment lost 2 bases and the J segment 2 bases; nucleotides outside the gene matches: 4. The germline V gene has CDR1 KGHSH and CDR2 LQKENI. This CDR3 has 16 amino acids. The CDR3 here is CASSPATSGSPYEQYF. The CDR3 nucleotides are TGTGCCAGCTCACCAGCGACTAGCGGGAGTCCCTACGAGCAGTACTTC.

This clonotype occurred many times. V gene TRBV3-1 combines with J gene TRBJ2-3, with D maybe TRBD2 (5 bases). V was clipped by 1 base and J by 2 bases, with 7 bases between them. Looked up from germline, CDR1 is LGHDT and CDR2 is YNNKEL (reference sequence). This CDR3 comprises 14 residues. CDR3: CASSQGTHTDTQYF. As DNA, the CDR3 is TGTGCCAGCAGCCAAGGGACTCACACAGATACGCAGTATTTT.

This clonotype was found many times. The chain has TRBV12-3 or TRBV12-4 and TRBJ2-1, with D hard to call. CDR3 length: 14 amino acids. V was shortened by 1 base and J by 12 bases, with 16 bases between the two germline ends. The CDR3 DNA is TGTGCCAGCAGTTTAGACTGGACCTCTCGTAGGCAGTTCTTC. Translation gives CASSLDWTSRRQFF.

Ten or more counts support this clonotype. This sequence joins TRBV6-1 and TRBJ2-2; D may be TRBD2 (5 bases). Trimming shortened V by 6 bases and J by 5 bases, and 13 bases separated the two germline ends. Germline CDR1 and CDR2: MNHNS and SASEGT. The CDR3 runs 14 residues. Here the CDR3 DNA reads TGTGCCAGCAGGGCCTGGACTGATACCGGGGAGCTGTTTTTT. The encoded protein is CASRAWTDTGELFF.

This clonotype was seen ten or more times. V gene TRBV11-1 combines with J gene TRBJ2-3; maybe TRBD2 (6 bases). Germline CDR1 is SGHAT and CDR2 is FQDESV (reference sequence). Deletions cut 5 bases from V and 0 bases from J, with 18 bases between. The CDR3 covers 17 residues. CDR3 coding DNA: TGTGCCAGCAGCAGACTCCTCGGGCGGGGTAGCACAGATACGCAGTATTTT. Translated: CASSRLLGRGSTDTQYF.

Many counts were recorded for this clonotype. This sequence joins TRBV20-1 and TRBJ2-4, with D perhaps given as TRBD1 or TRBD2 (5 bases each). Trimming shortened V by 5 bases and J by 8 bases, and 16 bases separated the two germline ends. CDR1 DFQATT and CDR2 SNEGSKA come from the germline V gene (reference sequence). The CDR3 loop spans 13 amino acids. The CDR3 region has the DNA TGCAGTGCTCCCCGGGGCCAACGGGACATTCAGTACTTC. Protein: CSAPRGQRDIQYF.